The clone carrying this T cell receptor (beta chain) was seen only a few times. Its antigen is as yet unknown. After removal of 3 bases from V and 1 base from J, the junction contained 4 bases not matched to a gene. CDR1 and CDR2 from the germline V gene are SGDLS and YYNGEE. The CDR3 spans 15 residues. The sample belongs to a study of CD8+ T cells in alopecia areata. Study-wide results and limits: Scalp sample data also include resident alphabeta T cells from normal skin. Patients shared TCRs less clearly than mice did, possibly owing to HLA.

Extraction of RNA preceded its reverse transcription into cDNA, which served as the sequencing template. The protocol was immunoSEQ multiplex PCR, while the TCRdb copy is restricted to in-frame clones and leaves out a portion. Of some 150,000 clones in the sample, 40% to 60% were seen once. The chain combines TRBV9 with TRBJ1-1; 9 bases are shared with TRBD1. This TCR was sampled from a human donor with alopecia areata. The sample consisted of CD8+ T cells sorted from blood, taken at week 0. The CDR3 reads CASSAGQGPNTEAFF. The CDR3 nucleotides read TGTGCCAGCAGCGCCGGACAGGGGCCGAACACTGAAGCTTTCTTT.